This TCR beta chain was sequenced during a study of blood T cell repertoires in COVID-19. Study overall: Specimens from acute and convalescent COVID-19 originated in the United States, Italy and Spain. T cells, B-cell-depleted T cells, or PBMCs supplied cDNA or gDNA.

Authors' analysis steps: Reference gene primer amplification yielded estimated nucleated cell counts. TCRdb's table, derived via immunoSEQ multiplex PCR, lists solely in-frame clones and lacks some. The V and J calls and clone size were taken over from that table, and D and trimming were inferred from the DNA. Here the sample spans fewer than 100,000 clones, around nine tenths being singletons. Germline V lookup: CDR1 GTSNPN, CDR2 SVGIG (reference sequence). This CDR3 comprises 12 residues. Trimming stripped 5 bases from V and 2 bases from J, with 6 bases between. This receptor was identified in a man between 65 and 85 years old with acute or convalescent COVID-19. The sample comprised peripheral blood. The chain employs TRBV30 and TRBJ2-2; D unclear. The CDR3 sequence is CAWGSNTGELFF. CDR3 nucleotide sequence: TGTGCCTGGGGTTCAAACACCGGGGAGCTGTTTTTT. The full variable domain, its missing parts supplied by reference TRBV30 and TRBJ2-2, is SQTIHQWPATLVQPVGSPLSLECTVEGTSNPNLYWYRQAAGRGLQLLFYSVGIGQISSEVPQNLSASRPQDRQFILSSKKLLLSDSGFYLCAWGSNTGELFFGEGSRLTVL.